These 29 T cell receptor beta chains share one sample of origin, sequenced in a study of cytomegalovirus exposure and HLA in healthy donors. Researchers ran the PCR with 60 Vbeta and 13 Jbeta primers. Using immunoSEQ multiplex PCR, the repertoire was profiled, and TCRdb retains in-frame clones only, with some absent. The data hold 150,000 to 170,000 clones, with approximately 80% observed a single time. The sample comprised PBMCs. These receptors were obtained from a woman aged 40 to 55 in good health and CMV-seropositive.

This clone appeared a single time. The chain couples TRBV5-4 to TRBJ2-7; 8 nucleotides line up with TRBD2. The CDR3 has 14 amino acids. Germline V lookup: CDR1 SGHNT, CDR2 YYREEE (reference sequence). V dropped 2 bases and J dropped 4; count of bases not matched to a gene: 5. The CDR3 nucleotides read TGTGCCAGCAGCTTTTCAGCGGGAGTATACGAGCAGTACTTC. This gives the protein CASSFSAGVYEQYF.

Written as DNA, the CDR3 is TGCGCCAGCAGCCTGGGGCAAGAAACCTCTGGGGCCAACGTCCTGACTTTC. Translating gives CASSLGQETSGANVLTF. The V and J genes are TRBV4-1 and TRBJ2-6; maybe TRBD1 (5 bases). Per germline, CDR1 MGHRA and CDR2 YSYEKL. V lost 4 bases, J lost 0 bases, and 13 bases lay in between. CDR3 size: 17 residues.

The chain couples TRBV29-1 to TRBJ1-2; 8 nucleotides match TRBD1. V lost 6 bases, J lost 5 bases, and 14 bases stayed unmatched. CDR3 length: 15 residues. CDR1 SQVTM and CDR2 ANQGSEA come from the germline V gene. CDR3 sequence (DNA): TGCAGCGTCAGTTATGGACAGGGAAACGAATATGGCTACACCTTC. It is translated as CSVSYGQGNEYGYTF.

The J gene is TRBJ1-1, the V gene TRBV11-2; D call uncertain. The germline V gene has CDR1 SGHAT and CDR2 FQNNGV. Trimming removed 4 bases at V and 6 bases at J, with 12 bases between. CDR3 size: 13 residues. The CDR3 region is CASSSALRAEAFF. The CDR3 DNA reads as TGTGCCAGCAGCTCAGCATTGCGGGCTGAAGCTTTCTTT. Variable domain in full (rest from reference TRBV11-2 and TRBJ1-1): EAGVAQSPRYKIIEKRQSVAFWCNPISGHATLYWYQQILGQGPKLLIQFQNNGVVDDSQLPKDRFSAERLKGVDSTLKIQPAKLEDSAVYLCASSSALRAEAFFGQGTRLTVV.

This chain links TRBV2 with TRBJ2-7; possible D gene TRBD1, 5 bases. Germline V gene lookup returns CDR1 SNHLY and CDR2 FYNNEI. Trimming shortened V by 5 bases and J by 3 bases, and 17 bases separated the two germline ends. The CDR3 spans 15 residues. CDR3 nucleotide sequence: TGTGCCAGCAGTCGTCCTTCAATGGACATCTACGAGCAGTACTTC. Translation: CASSRPSMDIYEQYF.

This clone has just one count. The V and J genes are TRBV27 and TRBJ2-3, with 8 nucleotides matching TRBD2. The germline gives CDR1 MNHEY, CDR2 SMNVEV (reference sequence). The V segment lost 6 bases and the J segment 5 bases; nucleotides outside the gene matches: 10. The CDR3 consists of 15 residues. In DNA form, the CDR3 reads TGTGCCAGCAGCGTAGTGGCGGGAGGTGTAGATACGCAGTATTTT. Protein sequence: CASSVVAGGVDTQYF.

The V gene is TRBV20-1, the J gene TRBJ1-1; 9 bases agree with TRBD1. The CDR3 spans 11 residues. Germline values: CDR1 DFQATT, CDR2 SNEGSKA (reference sequence). V shed 6 bases and J 11 bases; nucleotides not matched to a gene: 7. Here the CDR3 reads CSATGQGTAFF. The CDR3 bases are TGCAGTGCAACTGGACAGGGGACTGCTTTCTTT.

The gene calls are TRBV19 and TRBJ2-3; 7 nucleotides match TRBD2. The ends lost 4 bases at V and 0 bases at J; junction bases unmatched: 7. The CDR3 is 16 amino acids. Germline assignment: CDR1 LNHDA and CDR2 SQIVND (reference sequence). The CDR3: CASSRGLVVSTDTQYF. CDR3 nucleotide sequence: TGTGCCAGTAGTAGAGGACTAGTTGTCAGCACAGATACGCAGTATTTT.

The rearrangement joins TRBV5-1 to TRBJ2-7; 9 bases are a match to TRBD2. The CDR3 covers 17 residues. CDR1 is SGHRS and CDR2 is YFSETQ in the germline V gene. Trimming removed 0 bases from V and 4 bases from J; junction bases left unmatched: 11. CDR3 region: CASSLAGGIAGAYEQYF. The CDR3 DNA is TGCGCCAGCAGCTTGGCAGGGGGGATAGCGGGAGCTTACGAGCAGTACTTC.

This chain connects TRBV30 to TRBJ2-1; 10 bases map to TRBD2. V gave up 0 bases and J gave up 10 bases; unmatched junction bases: 9. The germline V gene has CDR1 GTSNPN and CDR2 SVGIG (reference sequence). The CDR3 has 15 amino acids. In nucleotides, the CDR3 is TGTGCCTGGAGTGTGGGACTAGCGCGTCGGAGCGAGCAGTTCTTC. The encoded protein is CAWSVGLARRSEQFF.

This clone has more than one count but fewer than ten. The rearrangement uses TRBV6-6 and TRBJ2-7; D perhaps matches TRBD1 (6 bases). The germline V gene encodes CDR1 MNHNY and CDR2 SVGAGI (reference sequence). This CDR3 region has 11 residues. Trimming shortened V by 10 bases and J by 6 bases, and 13 bases separated the two germline ends. The CDR3 loop reads CATKQGGEQYF. The CDR3 DNA follows: TGTGCCACTAAGCAAGGGGGCGAGCAGTACTTC.

The chain's CDR3 is CASSTGLAGVRQETQYF. The CDR3, as DNA: TGTGCCAGCAGCACGGGACTAGCGGGAGTAAGGCAAGAGACCCAGTACTTC. This chain joins TRBV5-8 and TRBJ2-5; TRBD2 matches 14 bases. The CDR3 loop spans 17 amino acids. Germline loops: CDR1 SGHTS, CDR2 YDEGEE. After removal of 4 bases from V and 2 bases from J, the junction contained 7 bases not matched to a gene.

The chain is built from TRBV5-4 and TRBJ2-5, with 12 positions matching TRBD2. CDR1 and CDR2 from the germline V gene are SGHNT and YYREEE (reference sequence). With 4 bases clipped from V and 2 bases from J, the junction kept 6 bases outside the gene matches. The CDR3 contains 16 residues. For the CDR3, the DNA is TGTGCCAGCAGCCGTGGACTAGCGGGACTTCAAGAGACCCAGTACTTC. It encodes CASSRGLAGLQETQYF. Using reference TRBV5-4 and TRBJ2-5 for the parts outside the CDR3, the full variable domain is ETGVTQSPTHLIKTRGQQVTLRCSSQSGHNTVSWYQQALGQGPQFIFQYYREEENGRGNFPPRFSGLQFPNYSSELNVNALELDDSALYLCASSRGLAGLQETQYFGPGTRLLVL.

The chain carries TRBV2 and TRBJ1-1; 11 positions agree with TRBD1. V shed 7 bases, J shed 7 bases, and the junction held 5 bases outside the gene matches. This CDR3 contains 13 residues. Germline lookup yields CDR1 SNHLY and CDR2 FYNNEI. CDR3 protein: CASTRTGGVEAFF. DNA of the CDR3: TGTGCCAGCACTAGGACAGGGGGCGTTGAAGCTTTCTTT.

The chain carries TRBV28 and TRBJ2-3; the match to TRBD2 covers 7 bases. The trim removed 6 bases at V and 8 bases at J, leaving 8 bases unmatched. This CDR3 is 13 amino acids long. Germline V gene lookup returns CDR1 MDHEN and CDR2 SYDVKM. CDR3 nucleotides: TGTGCCAGCAGCCTCCTAGCGGCGACTACGCAGTATTTT. This encodes CASSLLAATTQYF.

The V gene is TRBV28, the J gene TRBJ1-5, with no clear D. Germline V gives CDR1 MDHEN, CDR2 SYDVKM. V dropped 5 bases and J dropped 5 bases, with 13 bases sitting between them. CDR3 length equals 14 residues. The DNA for the CDR3 is TGTGCCAGCAGTCCATACAGTGCCTATCAGCCCCAGCATTTT. Its protein product is CASSPYSAYQPQHF.

The J gene is TRBJ2-7, the V gene TRBV12-5, with D unclear. V was cut by 1 base and J by 1 base, with 8 bases left in between. Germline V gene data show CDR1 as LGHNT and CDR2 as FRNRAP. The CDR3 extends over 14 amino acids. The CDR3 sequence is CASGLGAPSYEQYF. Here the CDR3 DNA reads TGTGCTAGTGGTTTGGGGGCTCCTTCCTACGAGCAGTACTTC. Supplemented by reference TRBV12-5 and TRBJ2-7, the full variable domain reads DARVTQTPRHKVTEMGQEVTMRCQPILGHNTVFWYRQTMMQGLELLAYFRNRAPLDDSGMPKDRFSAEMPDATLATLKIQPSEPRDSAVYFCASGLGAPSYEQYFGPGTRLTVT.

V gene TRBV7-8 combines with J gene TRBJ1-1, with D possibly being TRBD1 (6 bases). Germline CDR1 reads SGHVS; CDR2 reads FQNEAQ. V was pared by 5 bases and J by 4 bases, with 17 bases between. The CDR3 loop spans 15 amino acids. In DNA form, the CDR3 reads TGTGCCAGCAGCCTCACAGGGAAGGTTCGCACTGAAGCTTTCTTT. Protein: CASSLTGKVRTEAFF. The full variable domain, with the rest looked up from reference TRBV7-8 and TRBJ1-1, is GAGVSQSPRYKVAKRGQDVALRCDPISGHVSLFWYQQALGQGPEFLTYFQNEAQLDKSGLPSDRFFAERPEGSVSTLKIQRTQQEDSAVYLCASSLTGKVRTEAFFGQGTRLTVV.

J is TRBJ2-5 and V is TRBV5-1; 10 bases match TRBD1. The germline CDR1 and CDR2 sequences are SGHRS and YFSETQ. The CDR3 runs 14 residues. The V gene end was trimmed by 4 bases and the J gene end by 4 bases; junction bases not matched to a gene: 4. The CDR3 spells CASSRDRGGETQYF. In DNA form, the CDR3 reads TGCGCCAGCAGCCGGGACAGGGGAGGAGAGACCCAGTACTTC.

The chain links TRBV2 to TRBJ1-4; unclear D gene. Germline V CDR1 and CDR2: SNHLY, FYNNEI. The CDR3 spans 17 residues. The V end was cut by 0 bases, the J end by 2 bases, with 13 bases between. CDR3 bases: TGTGCCAGCAGTGAAGCTCCGCCGGGGATCACTAATGAAAAACTGTTTTTT. Its translation: CASSEAPPGITNEKLFF. The full variable domain, completed using reference TRBV2 and TRBJ1-4, is EPEVTQTPSHQVTQMGQEVILRCVPISNHLYFYWYRQILGQKVEFLVSFYNNEISEKSEIFDDQFSVERPDGSNFTLKIRSTKLEDSAMYFCASSEAPPGITNEKLFFGSGTQLSVL.

The chain is built from TRBV29-1 and TRBJ2-1; a weak D match, TRBD2 (5 bases). The V end was cut by 6 bases, the J end by 1 base, with 13 bases between. Germline CDR1 reads SQVTM; CDR2 reads ANQGSEA. The CDR3 runs to 14 residues. The CDR3 DNA follows: TGCAGCGTACAAGCGGTTTTATCCTACAATGAGCAGTTCTTC. It translates to CSVQAVLSYNEQFF.

About this clone itself: One junction end does not reproduce the germline sequence, and a read error may be involved. The rearrangement uses TRBV5-3 and TRBJ2-1, with D perhaps matching TRBD2 (6 bases). TRBV5-3 has ORF status, its function being uncertain. The CDR3 is 15 residues long. The CDR3 DNA follows: TGTGCCAGAAGCCAAAGCCGGGACTCCGACAATGAGCAGTTCTTC. Translating it yields CARSQSRDSDNEQFF.

The chain carries TRBV29-1 and TRBJ2-5; perhaps TRBD1 as D (6 bases). V dropped 7 bases and J dropped 3 bases, with 9 bases sitting between them. The CDR3 is made up of 11 amino acids. The germline V gene encodes CDR1 SQVTM and CDR2 ANQGSEA. The CDR3 loop reads CSGGPKETQYF. CDR3 nucleotides: TGCAGCGGGGGGCCTAAAGAGACCCAGTACTTC.

The rearrangement uses TRBV7-8 and TRBJ2-5, with a tentative D call TRBD2 (6 bases). The CDR3 has 15 amino acids. V was cut by 5 bases and J by 2 bases, with 15 bases left in between. CDR1 and CDR2 (germline): SGHVS, FQNEAQ. The CDR3 coding sequence is TGTGCCAGCAGCGCCAATAGCGGAAGTCAAGAGACCCAGTACTTC. Its protein product is CASSANSGSQETQYF.

The sample holds one count of this clone. The chain links TRBV6-4 to TRBJ2-1; TRBD1 matches 8 bases. The CDR3 covers 13 residues. J lost 9 bases, V lost 4 bases, and 5 bases had no gene match. Per germline, CDR1 MRHNA and CDR2 SNTAGT. The CDR3: CASSGDRGGEQFF. Here the CDR3 DNA reads TGTGCCAGCAGTGGCGACAGGGGAGGTGAGCAGTTCTTC.

CDR3: CASSSGGEQYF. As DNA, the CDR3 is TGTGCCAGCAGTTCAGGGGGCGAGCAGTACTTC. The V gene is TRBV27, the J gene TRBJ2-7, with 7 bases identical to TRBD1. J was trimmed by 6 bases and V by 4 bases; bases with no gene match: 0. The CDR3 totals 11 residues. Germline CDR1 MNHEY, CDR2 SMNVEV (reference sequence).

The CDR3 is CATQKDRINGYTF. The CDR3 DNA reads TGTGCCACACAAAAGGACAGGATCAATGGCTACACCTTC. The chain links TRBV19 to TRBJ1-2; 7 bases align to TRBD1. The V gene end was trimmed by 10 bases and the J gene end by 6 bases; junction bases not matched to a gene: 11. The CDR3 loop spans 13 amino acids. Germline-derived CDR1 and CDR2 are LNHDA and SQIVND (reference sequence).

The chain is built from TRBV9 and TRBJ2-5; D not certain. Per germline, CDR1 SGDLS and CDR2 YYNGEE. V was cut by 0 bases and J by 4 bases, with 7 bases left in between. CDR3 length: 13 residues. The CDR3 coding sequence is TGTGCCAGCAGCGTAGGAGTGGTAGAGACCCAGTACTTC. This codes for CASSVGVVETQYF. The entire variable domain, with the rest obtained from reference TRBV9 and TRBJ2-5, is as follows: DSGVTQTPKHLITATGQRVTLRCSPRSGDLSVYWYQQSLDQGLQFLIQYYNGEERAKGNILERFSAQQFPDLHSELNLSSLELGDSALYFCASSVGVVETQYFGPGTRLLVL.

This clone was seen a few times. The rearrangement joins TRBV15 to TRBJ2-5, with D possibly matching TRBD2 (6 bases). The CDR3 is 15 amino acids. V was shortened by 5 bases and J by 4 bases, with 17 bases between the two germline ends. Germline lookup yields CDR1 LNHNV and CDR2 YYDKDF (reference sequence). CDR3 nucleotide sequence: TGTGCCACCAGCCTCGTCGGGTTGGAGGGAGAGACCCAGTACTTC. This gives the protein CATSLVGLEGETQYF.